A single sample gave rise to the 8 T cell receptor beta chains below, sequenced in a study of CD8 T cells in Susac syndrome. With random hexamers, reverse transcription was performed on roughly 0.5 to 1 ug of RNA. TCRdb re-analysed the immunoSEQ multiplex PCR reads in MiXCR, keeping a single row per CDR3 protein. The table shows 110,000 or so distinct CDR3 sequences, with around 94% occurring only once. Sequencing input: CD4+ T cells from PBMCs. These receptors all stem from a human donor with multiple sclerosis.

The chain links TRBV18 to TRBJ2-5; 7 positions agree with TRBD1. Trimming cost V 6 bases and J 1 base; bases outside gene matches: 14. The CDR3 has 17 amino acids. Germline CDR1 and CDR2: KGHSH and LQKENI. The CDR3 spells CASSRLALQGIQETQYF. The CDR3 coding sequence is TGTGCCAGCTCTCGCCTGGCACTACAGGGGATCCAAGAGACCCAGTACTTC.

CDR3 sequence (DNA): TGTGCCAGCAGTGGGGCCGGTTTTGACCAGCATTTT. Translated, it gives CASSGAGFDQHF. The rearrangement joins TRBV2 to TRBJ1-5; D gene uncertain. The germline gives CDR1 SNHLY, CDR2 FYNNEI. V lost 4 bases to trimming and J lost 12 bases, with 13 bases between them. The CDR3 totals 12 residues.

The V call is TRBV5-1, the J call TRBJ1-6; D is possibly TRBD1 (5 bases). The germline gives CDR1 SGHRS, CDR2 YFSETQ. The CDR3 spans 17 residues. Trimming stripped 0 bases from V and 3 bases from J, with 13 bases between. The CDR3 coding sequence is TGCGCCAGCAGCTTGGCTGCAGGGTCGGTCTATAATTCACCCCTCCACTTT. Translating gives CASSLAAGSVYNSPLHF.

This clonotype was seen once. The CDR3 DNA reads as TGCAGTGCTAGGACTAGCGGGTACGAGCAGTACTTC. It yields the protein CSARTSGYEQYF. The genes are TRBV20-1 and TRBJ2-7; 10 bases are shared with TRBD2. The CDR3 runs to 12 residues. The germline CDR1 and CDR2 sequences are DFQATT and SNEGSKA (reference sequence). Trimming took 3 bases from V and 4 from J; bases not matched to a gene: 0.

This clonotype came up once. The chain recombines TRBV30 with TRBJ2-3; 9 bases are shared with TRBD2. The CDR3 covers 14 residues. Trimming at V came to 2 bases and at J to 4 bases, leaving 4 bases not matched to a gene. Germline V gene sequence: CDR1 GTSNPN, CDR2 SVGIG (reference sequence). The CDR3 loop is CAWSRGGGADTQYF. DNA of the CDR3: TGTGCCTGGAGTCGGGGCGGGGGGGCAGATACGCAGTATTTT.

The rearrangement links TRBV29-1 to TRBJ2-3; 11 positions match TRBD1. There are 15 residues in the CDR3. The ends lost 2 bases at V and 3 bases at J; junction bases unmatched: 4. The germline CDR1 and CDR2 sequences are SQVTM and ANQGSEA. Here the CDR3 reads CSVERTGGFTDTQYF. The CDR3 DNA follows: TGCAGCGTTGAAAGGACAGGGGGCTTTACAGATACGCAGTATTTT.

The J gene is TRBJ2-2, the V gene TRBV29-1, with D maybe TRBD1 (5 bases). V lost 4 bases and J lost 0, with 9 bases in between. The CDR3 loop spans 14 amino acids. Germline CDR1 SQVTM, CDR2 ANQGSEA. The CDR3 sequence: CSVGQQSNTGELFF. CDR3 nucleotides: TGCAGCGTTGGACAGCAGTCGAACACCGGGGAGCTGTTTTTT.

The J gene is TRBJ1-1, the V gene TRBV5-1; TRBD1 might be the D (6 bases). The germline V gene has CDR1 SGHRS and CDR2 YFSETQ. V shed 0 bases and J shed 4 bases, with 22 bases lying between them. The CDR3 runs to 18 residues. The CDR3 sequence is CASSLDGWDILPGTEAFF. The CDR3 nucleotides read TGCGCCAGCAGCTTGGATGGTTGGGACATTCTACCTGGCACTGAAGCTTTCTTT. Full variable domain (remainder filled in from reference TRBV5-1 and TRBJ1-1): KAGVTQTPRYLIKTRGQQVTLSCSPISGHRSVSWYQQTPGQGLQFLFEYFSETQRNKGNFPGRFSGRQFSNSRSEMNVSTLELGDSALYLCASSLDGWDILPGTEAFFGQGTRLTVV.